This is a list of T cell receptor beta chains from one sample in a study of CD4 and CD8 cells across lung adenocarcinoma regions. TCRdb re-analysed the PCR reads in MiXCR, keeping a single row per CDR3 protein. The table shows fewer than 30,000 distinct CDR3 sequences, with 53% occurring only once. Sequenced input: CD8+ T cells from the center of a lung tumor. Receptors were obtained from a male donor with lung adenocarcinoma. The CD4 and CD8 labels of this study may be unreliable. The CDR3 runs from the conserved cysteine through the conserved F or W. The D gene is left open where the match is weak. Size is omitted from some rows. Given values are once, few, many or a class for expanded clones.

CDR3 DNA: TGTGCCAGCAGCAGCCGGGCGGTCTCCTACGAGCAGTACTTC; CDR3 protein: CASSSRAVSYEQYF; V gene: TRBV7-2; CDR3 length: 14; J gene: TRBJ2-7; clone size: .; D gene: .
CDR3 DNA: TGTGCCGCGGGGCCCGGGGGCGGGCACAGAGAGACGCAGTATTTT; CDR3 protein: CAAGPGGGHRETQYF; V gene: TRBV10-3; CDR3 length: 15; J gene: TRBJ2-3; clone size: .; D gene: .
CDR3 DNA: TGCAGTGCTCGCCGGGACAGGGGGTCCTCTGGGGCCAACGTCCTGACTTTC; CDR3 protein: CSARRDRGSSGANVLTF; V gene: TRBV20-1; CDR3 length: 17; J gene: TRBJ2-6; clone size: many; D gene: TRBD1
CDR3 DNA: TGTGCCAGCAGCCCGACTAGCGGGACCGCGAACACCGGGGAGCTGTTTTTT; CDR3 protein: CASSPTSGTANTGELFF; V gene: TRBV6-4; CDR3 length: 17; J gene: TRBJ2-2; clone size: many; D gene: TRBD2
CDR3 DNA: TGTGCCAGCAGCGCTACCGGGACTAGCGGGACCGGGGAGCTGTTTTTT; CDR3 protein: CASSATGTSGTGELFF; V gene: TRBV25-1; CDR3 length: 16; J gene: TRBJ2-2; clone size: .; D gene: TRBD2
CDR3 DNA: TGTGCCAGCAGTTACTCGAGTTGGTACAGGAGTTACAATGAGCAGTTCTTC; CDR3 protein: CASSYSSWYRSYNEQFF; V gene: TRBV6-5; CDR3 length: 17; J gene: TRBJ2-1; clone size: many; D gene: .
CDR3 DNA: TGTGCCAGCAGACCCGACCGATCCACAGATACGCAGTATTTT; CDR3 protein: CASRPDRSTDTQYF; V gene: TRBV6-4; CDR3 length: 14; J gene: TRBJ2-3; clone size: few; D gene: .
CDR3 DNA: TGTGCCAGCAATGAAGCCGGGACAGGGGCTGAAGATACGCAGTATTTT; CDR3 protein: CASNEAGTGAEDTQYF; V gene: TRBV6-1; CDR3 length: 16; J gene: TRBJ2-3; clone size: .; D gene: TRBD1
CDR3 DNA: TGTGCCAGCAGTTACCGGACACTCCCGGACACTGAAGCTTTCTTT; CDR3 protein: CASSYRTLPDTEAFF; V gene: TRBV6-5; CDR3 length: 15; J gene: TRBJ1-1; clone size: .; D gene: .
CDR3 DNA: TGCGCCAGCAGCCTCATGGGGCTGGGGTCCAAAGATACGCAGTATTTT; CDR3 protein: CASSLMGLGSKDTQYF; V gene: TRBV5-1; CDR3 length: 16; J gene: TRBJ2-3; clone size: .; D gene: .
CDR3 DNA: TGCGCCAGCAGCCAGCGGACAGCCAAAAACATTCAGTACTTC; CDR3 protein: CASSQRTAKNIQYF; V gene: TRBV4-1; CDR3 length: 14; J gene: TRBJ2-4; clone size: many; D gene: .
CDR3 DNA: TGCGCCAGCAGCTTGACGAGCGGGATCGGGGAGCTGTTTTTT; CDR3 protein: CASSLTSGIGELFF; V gene: TRBV5-1; CDR3 length: 14; J gene: TRBJ2-2; clone size: .; D gene: TRBD2
CDR3 DNA: TGTGCCAGCAGTGAAACGTGGACTAGCAAGACCGGGGAGCAGTTTTTT; CDR3 protein: CASSETWTSKTGEQFF; V gene: TRBV6-1; CDR3 length: 16; J gene: TRBJ2-2; clone size: .; D gene: TRBD2
CDR3 DNA: TGCGCGGGCAGCGGGGGCTGGGACCAAGAGACCCAGTACTTC; CDR3 protein: CAGSGGWDQETQYF; V gene: TRBV10-2; CDR3 length: 14; J gene: TRBJ2-5; clone size: few; D gene: TRBD2
CDR3 DNA: TGTGCCAGCAGTTTGACCGGGGCCAACGACCAGTACTTC; CDR3 protein: CASSLTGANDQYF; V gene: TRBV27; CDR3 length: 13; J gene: TRBJ2-5; clone size: .; D gene: .
CDR3 DNA: TGCGCCAGCAGTGTAGCCGGGACTAGCTCCTACAATGAGCAGTTCTTC; CDR3 protein: CASSVAGTSSYNEQFF; V gene: TRBV10-1; CDR3 length: 16; J gene: TRBJ2-1; clone size: few; D gene: TRBD2
CDR3 DNA: TGTGCCAGCAGTTACACGATCGGAGGGGCCCGGCAGTACTTC; CDR3 protein: CASSYTIGGARQYF; V gene: TRBV6-2/TRBV6-3; CDR3 length: 14; J gene: TRBJ2-5; clone size: few; D gene: .
CDR3 DNA: TGCGCCAGCAGTCCAGGGATGCCCGAGACGCCGTTTTTT; CDR3 protein: CASSPGMPETPFF; V gene: TRBV10-1; CDR3 length: 13; J gene: TRBJ2-3; clone size: .; D gene: .
CDR3 DNA: TGCGCCTGCACAGCGGGGAGCCGGGGCCGTGACAAAGAGACCCAGTACTTC; CDR3 protein: CACTAGSRGRDKETQYF; V gene: TRBV10-1; CDR3 length: 17; J gene: TRBJ2-5; clone size: once; D gene: TRBD2
CDR3 DNA: TGTGCCAGCAGATCGAGCGGGAGTTTAACCGGGGAGCTGTTTTTT; CDR3 protein: CASRSSGSLTGELFF; V gene: TRBV7-8; CDR3 length: 15; J gene: TRBJ2-2; clone size: .; D gene: TRBD2
CDR3 DNA: TGTGAGAGCGGGAGGGGCTATAATGAGCAGTTCTTC; CDR3 protein: CESGRGYNEQFF; V gene: TRBV27; CDR3 length: 12; J gene: TRBJ2-1; clone size: medium-sized; D gene: TRBD2
CDR3 DNA: TGTGCCAGCAGTCCGACGGTCCTGAGACAGGATCCCTCTGGGGCCAACGTCCTGACTTTC; CDR3 protein: CASSPTVLRQDPSGANVLTF; V gene: TRBV25-1; CDR3 length: 20; J gene: TRBJ2-6; clone size: many; D gene: .
CDR3 DNA: TGTGCCAGCAGTTCCCCCCAGGGCTACGAGCAGTACTTC; CDR3 protein: CASSSPQGYEQYF; V gene: TRBV28; CDR3 length: 13; J gene: TRBJ2-7; clone size: .; D gene: .
CDR3 DNA: TGTGCCAGCAGCTTAGATTCGGGCACCCGAGGGTATGGCTACACCTTC; CDR3 protein: CASSLDSGTRGYGYTF; V gene: TRBV7-2; CDR3 length: 16; J gene: TRBJ1-2; clone size: many; D gene: .
CDR3 DNA: TGTGCCAGCAGCCCGGACAGGGCGGATCAGCCCCAGCATTTT; CDR3 protein: CASSPDRADQPQHF; V gene: TRBV4-2; CDR3 length: 14; J gene: TRBJ1-5; clone size: .; D gene: TRBD1
CDR3 DNA: TGTGCCAGCAGTTTTGGGACTAGCGGGCCGAGGGGGGAGCAGTTCTTC; CDR3 protein: CASSFGTSGPRGEQFF; V gene: TRBV27; CDR3 length: 16; J gene: TRBJ2-1; clone size: many; D gene: TRBD2
CDR3 DNA: TGTGCCCGCAGCTCGGGGCCGAGCGCCAAAAACACGCAGTATTTT; CDR3 protein: CARSSGPSAKNTQYF; V gene: TRBV6-1; CDR3 length: 15; J gene: TRBJ2-3; clone size: .; D gene: .
CDR3 DNA: TGTGCCAGCAGTCGGGGAAATAATTCACCCCTCCACTTT; CDR3 protein: CASSRGNNSPLHF; V gene: TRBV6-1; CDR3 length: 13; J gene: TRBJ1-6; clone size: many; D gene: .
CDR3 DNA: TGTGCCAGCAGTCCCCAAGGAAGCGGTAGGGAGACAGATATTCAGTACTTT; CDR3 protein: CASSPQGSGRETDIQYF; V gene: TRBV27; CDR3 length: 17; J gene: TRBJ2-4; clone size: few; D gene: .
CDR3 DNA: TGTGCCGGGAGCGTAGGCCGTGACCAAGATACCCAGTACTTC; CDR3 protein: CAGSVGRDQDTQYF; V gene: TRBV6-1; CDR3 length: 14; J gene: TRBJ2-5; clone size: .; D gene: .
CDR3 DNA: TGTGCCAGCAGCCAAGATTTCGCTAGCGGGAGTATCGATGAGCAGTTCTTC; CDR3 protein: CASSQDFASGSIDEQFF; V gene: TRBV4-2; CDR3 length: 17; J gene: TRBJ2-1; clone size: .; D gene: TRBD2
CDR3 DNA: TGTGCCAGCAGCCCCGGGCGGGTGGGATGGGGGGAGCAGTACTTC; CDR3 protein: CASSPGRVGWGEQYF; V gene: TRBV7-8; CDR3 length: 15; J gene: TRBJ2-7; clone size: few; D gene: .
CDR3 DNA: TGTGCCAGCAGTTACAGGAACACAGATATGCAGTATTTC; CDR3 protein: CASSYRNTDMQYF; V gene: TRBV6-5; CDR3 length: 13; J gene: TRBJ2-3; clone size: .; D gene: .
CDR3 DNA: TGTGCCAGCAGGTGGCAGCGAGGCAAAGATACTCAGTATTTC; CDR3 protein: CASRWQRGKDTQYF; V gene: TRBV6-1; CDR3 length: 14; J gene: TRBJ2-3; clone size: once; D gene: .
CDR3 DNA: TGTGCCAGCAGTTCCGGGACTAGCGGGAGAGGGGCCCCTTGGACCCAGTACTTC; CDR3 protein: CASSSGTSGRGAPWTQYF; V gene: TRBV6-5; CDR3 length: 18; J gene: TRBJ2-5; clone size: .; D gene: TRBD2
CDR3 DNA: TGTGCCAGCCGTGAATCCGGGCTGGGAGCCGAGAACATGCAGTACTTT; CDR3 protein: CASRESGLGAENMQYF; V gene: TRBV6-1; CDR3 length: 16; J gene: TRBJ2-3; clone size: .; D gene: .
CDR3 DNA: TGCGGCGTCTGGGACAGTACAGCGACAGATACGCAGTATTTC; CDR3 protein: CGVWDSTATDTQYF; V gene: TRBV10-2; CDR3 length: 14; J gene: TRBJ2-3; clone size: .; D gene: TRBD1